The rows below give T cell receptor beta chains drawn from one sample of a study of blood T cell repertoires in COVID-19. Sequencing was performed with immunoSEQ multiplex PCR; in TCRdb, only in-frame clones are kept and a portion is missing. The table lists approximately 170,000 clones, around 80% of them singletons, with about 20% in the top ten. Specimen: PBMCs or T cells enriched from blood (not recorded which). All receptors derive from a woman in her 70s in a cohort exposed to, infected with or recovered from COVID-19 (not recorded which). The CDR3 runs from the conserved cysteine through the conserved F or W.

>TRBV7-9|TRBJ2-1
CASSIYRDSYNEQFF
>TRBV7-9|TRBJ2-1
CASSLVGTYYNEQFF
>TRBV28|TRBJ1-5
CASRTGAASNQPQHF
>TRBV19|TRBJ1-5
CASREDPAEGNQPQHF
>TRBV10-3|TRBJ1-1
CAIRGSNRDTEAFF
>TRBV12-3/TRBV12-4|TRBJ2-3
CASSLRVSDTQYF
>TRBV10-1|TRBJ2-5
CASSVAGEGQETQYF
>TRBV6-5|TRBJ2-6
CASREGSGANVLTF
>TRBV2|TRBJ2-7
CALSQDRGYEQYF
>TRBV29-1|TRBJ1-1
CSVEKYRGTEAFF
>TRBV19|TRBJ1-3
CASRSNTIYF
>TRBV10-2|TRBJ1-2
CASSRDRGPYGYTF
>TRBV29-1|TRBJ2-3
CSSTGWAGSTDTQYF
>TRBV6-1|TRBJ1-1
CASSERTGSTSPEAFF
>TRBV2|TRBJ1-4
CASSIQGGVNEKLFF
>TRBV28|TRBJ1-2
CGVGPESYTF
>TRBV30|TRBJ2-7
CAWSSRYEQYF
>TRBV15|TRBJ1-5
CATTGGFNQPQHF
>TRBV19|TRBJ2-7
CASSVTSGPYEQYF
>TRBV5-6|TRBJ1-1
CASSPTGGGGTEAFF
>TRBV19|TRBJ1-1
CASTLQGAVTEAFF
>TRBV11-3|TRBJ2-3
CASSFRDRDTQYF
>TRBV5-1|TRBJ1-1
CASSFGADTEAFF
>TRBV19|TRBJ2-7
CASRKDRDAYEQYF
>TRBV18|TRBJ2-1
CASSSLAGGLGNEQFF
>TRBV7-2|TRBJ2-1
CASSLGYRASGDNEQFF
>TRBV3-1/TRBV3-2|TRBJ1-5
CASSQQGNNQPQHF
>TRBV11-3|TRBJ2-1
CASSRDSGTGSREQFF
>TRBV5-4|TRBJ2-5
CASSTSGGETQYF
>TRBV28|TRBJ2-5
CASSFWTSGKETQYF